The clone carrying this TCR beta chain has more than one count but fewer than ten. The antigen remains undetermined. This sample was taken from a study of blood T cells in healthy people across ages. The authors ran a second PCR of 7 to 11 cycles using a sample-barcoded 5' primer and a J-beta primer mix. TCRdb re-called the 5' RACE reads through MiXCR, storing one row per CDR3 protein. The sample has 1.5 million to 2 million distinct CDR3 sequences, almost 35% seen once. Findings and caveats of the study: Donors of long life had a larger count of naive CD4+ cells and greater diversity than aged donors. Roughly linearly, TCR beta diversity per million T cells fell as age increased.

Trimming took off 3 bases at V and 1 base at J, with 9 bases between the two ends. There are 14 residues in the CDR3. The rearrangement joins TRBV12-3 or TRBV12-4 to TRBJ1-1; D remains ambiguous. What was sequenced was blood. This TCR was recovered from a woman in her twenties or thirties in good health. The DNA of the CDR3 is TGTGCCAGCAGTTTGGGGAAGGGGAACACTGAAGCTTTCTTT. Translated, it gives CASSLGKGNTEAFF.